These 20 T cell receptor beta chains originate from one sample sequenced in a study of beta chain features in type 1 diabetes. Study-level results: There was a moderate but significant shortening of TCRB CDR3s in all four CD4+ subsets of Type 1 diabetes patients.

The authors reverse transcribed all of the isolated RNA, so sequencing captured expressed TCRB transcripts. Data came from immunoSEQ multiplex PCR; TCRdb stores just in-frame clones and leaves some out. The sample includes 250,000 or so clones, 14% of them seen just once. For these TCRs, the target antigens are not known. The sequenced sample consisted of naive CD4+ T cells from blood. Receptor source: a man aged 25 to 45 with type 1 diabetes.

The sample holds a few counts of this clone. This sequence joins TRBV5-1 and TRBJ2-1; D might be TRBD2 (6 bases). CDR1 and CDR2 from the germline V gene are SGHRS and YFSETQ. The CDR3 spans 15 residues. Between the trimmed V and J ends, which lost 0 bases and 6 bases, there was a span of 13 bases. The CDR3 spells CASSLASLASNEQFF. DNA for the CDR3: TGCGCCAGCAGCTTGGCGAGTCTAGCGAGCAATGAGCAGTTCTTC.

V is TRBV11-1 and J is TRBJ2-1; TRBD2 matches at 12 bases. Germline CDR1 and CDR2: SGHAT and FQDESV (reference sequence). The CDR3 loop spans 14 amino acids. V lost 5 bases to trimming and J lost 7 bases; unmatched junction nucleotides: 3. CDR3 coding DNA: TGTGCCAGCAGCCCTGGGACTAGCGGGAATGAGCAGTTCTTC. Translation: CASSPGTSGNEQFF.

Only one count was recorded for this clone. The chain recombines TRBV5-1 with TRBJ2-2; D is ambiguous. Germline V gene lookup returns CDR1 SGHRS and CDR2 YFSETQ. V was shortened by 3 bases and J by 1 base, with 4 bases between the two germline ends. This CDR3 contains 13 residues. CDR3 loop: CASSSGNTGELFF. DNA for the CDR3: TGCGCCAGCAGCTCCGGGAACACCGGGGAGCTGTTTTTT.

In this sample, this clone turned up a few times. The chain recombines TRBV19 with TRBJ2-1; 12 nucleotides agree with TRBD2. V shed 3 bases, J shed 10 bases, and the junction held 4 bases outside the gene matches. The CDR3 extends over 14 amino acids. CDR1 and CDR2 from the germline V gene are LNHDA and SQIVND (reference sequence). CDR3 residues: CASSILAGGLEQFF. CDR3 nucleotides: TGTGCCAGTAGTATTCTAGCGGGGGGGCTCGAGCAGTTCTTC.

This clone was seen a handful of times. This chain joins TRBV11-2 and TRBJ2-7; D gene ambiguous. Per the germline V gene, CDR1 is SGHAT and CDR2 is FQNNGV. The CDR3 is made up of 10 amino acids. Trimming removed 4 bases at V and 5 bases at J, with 3 bases between. CDR3 sequence (DNA): TGTGCCAGCAGCTCAAACGAGCAGTACTTC. Protein product: CASSSNEQYF.

As DNA, the CDR3 is TGTGCCTGGAGTGTAGGACAACGCGAGCAGTACTTC. It translates to CAWSVGQREQYF. The chain uses TRBV30 and TRBJ2-7, with a possible D match to TRBD1 (5 bases). The CDR3 length is 12 residues. Germline V gives CDR1 GTSNPN, CDR2 SVGIG (reference sequence). V was clipped by 0 bases and J by 6 bases, with 9 bases between them.

This clone has a handful of counts. The CDR3 DNA sequence: TGTGCCAGCTCACCAGGGGCTAGCGGTTACAATGAGCAGTTCTTC. It specifies CASSPGASGYNEQFF. This chain joins TRBV18 and TRBJ2-1; 7 bases map to TRBD2. The trim removed 2 bases at V and 4 bases at J, leaving 5 bases unmatched. Germline V gene data show CDR1 as KGHSH and CDR2 as LQKENI. The CDR3 extends over 15 amino acids.

A few counts support this clone. The chain joins TRBV7-2 to TRBJ2-1; TRBD1 aligns across 11 bases. CDR1 is SGHTA, CDR2 FQGNSA, per germline. After removal of 7 bases from V and 5 bases from J, the junction contained 7 bases not matched to a gene. The CDR3 is 15 residues long. Written as DNA, the CDR3 is TGTGCCAGCACAATGGACAGGGGGCAACACAATGAGCAGTTCTTC. As protein: CASTMDRGQHNEQFF.

The rearrangement uses TRBV29-1 and TRBJ2-3; the D gene is possibly TRBD1 (6 bases). Germline CDR1 and CDR2: SQVTM and ANQGSEA. The length of the CDR3 is 13 residues. V was pared by 3 bases and J by 4 bases, with 11 bases between. The CDR3: CSVEVQGADTQYF. Here the CDR3 DNA reads TGCAGCGTTGAGGTACAGGGAGCAGATACGCAGTATTTT.

This clone occurred a few times. The V call is TRBV9, the J call TRBJ2-7; possibly TRBD2 for D (5 bases). The length of the CDR3 is 14 residues. Between the trimmed V and J ends, which lost 4 bases and 7 bases, there was a span of 18 bases. The germline gives CDR1 SGDLS, CDR2 YYNGEE. The CDR3 region is CASSPTSLMGEQYF. The CDR3 DNA reads as TGTGCCAGCAGCCCTACTAGTCTCATGGGTGAGCAGTACTTC.

This clone has just a few counts. The chain combines TRBV2 with TRBJ2-1, with no clear D. The CDR3 consists of 12 residues. The V gene lost 7 bases and the J gene lost 3 bases, with 7 bases spanning the gap. Germline V CDR1 and CDR2: SNHLY, FYNNEI. CDR3 loop: CASNENYNEQFF. CDR3 sequence (DNA): TGTGCCAGCAACGAGAACTACAATGAGCAGTTCTTC.

J is TRBJ1-1 and V is TRBV7-9, with D possibly TRBD1 on 6 matching bases. Germline V gene sequence: CDR1 SEHNR, CDR2 FQNEAQ (reference sequence). The ends were cut back, 5 bases at V and 1 base at J, with 11 bases in the middle. The CDR3 covers 14 residues. The CDR3 DNA reads TGTGCCAGCAGCCAACAGGGTGAGAACACTGAAGCTTTCTTT. Translation gives CASSQQGENTEAFF.

This chain connects TRBV21-1 to TRBJ2-5; the table's D call of TRBD1 was not tested on the DNA. TRBV21-1 is assigned pseudogene status. This CDR3 spans 12 amino acids. Here the CDR3 DNA reads TGTGCCATCAGACAGGGGCGCGAGACCCAGTACTTC. Translation gives CAIRQGRETQYF.

This clone was detected only a few times. The rearrangement uses TRBV10-3 and TRBJ2-6, with D possibly TRBD1 on 7 matching bases. The CDR3 extends over 17 amino acids. Per the germline V gene, CDR1 is ENHRY and CDR2 is SYGVKD. Trimming shortened V by 0 bases and J by 2 bases, and 11 bases separated the two germline ends. The CDR3 nucleotides are TGTGCCATCAGTGAGTCGGAGGGGGCGGCTGGGGCCAACGTCCTGACTTTC. The encoded protein is CAISESEGAAGANVLTF.

The chain carries TRBV19 and TRBJ2-7; D perhaps matches TRBD1 (7 bases). CDR1 is LNHDA, CDR2 SQIVND, per germline (reference sequence). The CDR3 length is 15 residues. Deletions cut 4 bases from V and 3 bases from J, with 16 bases between. Here the CDR3 DNA reads TGTGCCAGTAGTACCCAGGGGGGTTGGGTCTACGAGCAGTACTTC. It encodes CASSTQGGWVYEQYF.

The genes are TRBV6-1 and TRBJ1-5; D is perhaps TRBD1 (6 bases). This CDR3 region has 13 residues. Trimming pared 4 bases from V and 7 bases from J, leaving 11 bases between. Germline V gene lookup returns CDR1 MNHNS and CDR2 SASEGT. In DNA form, the CDR3 reads TGTGCCAGCAGTGGGACAGACGAACAGCCCCAGCATTTT. Translation: CASSGTDEQPQHF.

In this sample, this clone turned up a few times. This chain joins TRBV5-4 and TRBJ2-5, with TRBD2 as a possible D gene (5 bases). The CDR3 loop spans 15 amino acids. The V end was cut by 1 base, the J end by 2 bases, with 12 bases between. Germline V gene sequence: CDR1 SGHNT, CDR2 YYREEE (reference sequence). The CDR3 bases are TGTGCCAGCAGCTTGTCTGGGAGTCGGCAAGAGACCCAGTACTTC. Translated, it gives CASSLSGSRQETQYF.

The rearrangement uses TRBV19 and TRBJ2-7, with D perhaps matching TRBD1 (5 bases). From germline, CDR1 is LNHDA and CDR2 SQIVND (reference sequence). V lost 1 base and J 4 bases, leaving 8 bases between the germline ends. The CDR3 is 13 residues long. CDR3 in DNA: TGTGCCAGTAGTATAGTGCAGGGTTACGAGCAGTACTTC. Amino acid sequence: CASSIVQGYEQYF.

This clone is a singleton in its sample. The genes are TRBV9 and TRBJ1-1; 8 bases are shared with TRBD1. Germline V lookup: CDR1 SGDLS, CDR2 YYNGEE. Trimming removed 0 bases from V and 2 bases from J; junction bases left unmatched: 3. The CDR3 covers 15 residues. The CDR3 reads CASSVGTGPNTEAFF. The CDR3 bases are TGTGCCAGCAGCGTAGGGACAGGGCCCAACACTGAAGCTTTCTTT. Full variable domain (remainder filled in from reference TRBV9 and TRBJ1-1): DSGVTQTPKHLITATGQRVTLRCSPRSGDLSVYWYQQSLDQGLQFLIQYYNGEERAKGNILERFSAQQFPDLHSELNLSSLELGDSALYFCASSVGTGPNTEAFFGQGTRLTVV.

The chain combines TRBV27 with TRBJ1-1; 9 bases agree with TRBD1. V dropped 6 bases and J dropped 1; count of bases not matched to a gene: 12. The CDR3 consists of 17 residues. Germline loops: CDR1 MNHEY, CDR2 SMNVEV (reference sequence). CDR3 in DNA: TGTGCCAGCAGCCGAAGACAGGGGGTGGCTTGGAACACTGAAGCTTTCTTT. Translated: CASSRRQGVAWNTEAFF.